The 7 T cell receptor beta chains below all came from one sample that was sequenced in a study of shared clonotypes between healthy human individuals. Data came from immunoSEQ multiplex PCR; TCRdb stores just in-frame clones and leaves some out. Of about 490,000 clones listed, 79% are singletons. Input material: PBMCs. These receptors were collected from a woman in her forties in good health. Some clones in this sample may be carry-over from other donors' samples.

As regards this clone: This likely traces to a read error, being one base from a far larger clone. The identical CDR3 is also encoded by other nucleotide sequences in the sample. The rearrangement links TRBV4-2 to TRBJ2-3; 11 positions agree with TRBD2. The CDR3 covers 16 residues. Germline V CDR1 and CDR2: LGHNA, YNFKEQ. V lost 5 bases, J lost 5 bases, and 9 bases stayed unmatched. The CDR3 here is CASSARLAGGGDTQYF. CDR3 bases: TGTGCCAGCAGCGCCCGCCTAGCGGGAGGAGGAGATACGCAGTATTTT.

J is TRBJ1-2 and V is TRBV28; TRBD1 agrees at 7 bases. V was pared by 5 bases and J by 2 bases, with 5 bases of the junction left unmatched. Germline lookup yields CDR1 MDHEN and CDR2 SYDVKM. CDR3 length: 14 amino acids. The CDR3 sequence is CASSSPTGNYGYTF. CDR3 sequence (DNA): TGTGCCAGCAGTAGCCCGACAGGGAACTATGGCTACACCTTC.

This clone was observed a few times. This chain uses TRBV5-6 with TRBJ2-7; the D gene is possibly TRBD2 (5 bases). Germline V CDR1 and CDR2: SGHDT, YYEEEE. CDR3 size: 18 residues. V gave up 1 base and J gave up 4 bases, with 24 bases separating them. The CDR3 bases are TGTGCCAGCAGCTTGCTAGCAGGACCAGGCCTTACCTTGTACGAGCAGTACTTC. It encodes CASSLLAGPGLTLYEQYF.

J is TRBJ2-7 and V is TRBV28; 7 nucleotides agree with TRBD1. With V trimmed by 4 bases and J by 2 bases, 5 bases remained unmatched. The CDR3 loop spans 14 amino acids. CDR1 and CDR2 from the germline V gene are MDHEN and SYDVKM. The CDR3 protein is CASSSTGDTYEQYF. The CDR3 region has the DNA TGTGCCAGCAGTTCTACAGGGGACACCTACGAGCAGTACTTC.

This chain connects TRBV30 to TRBJ1-3, with 9 bases fitting TRBD1. Germline CDR1 is GTSNPN and CDR2 is SVGIG (reference sequence). The trim removed 3 bases at V and 2 bases at J, leaving 14 bases unmatched. This CDR3 has 18 amino acids. CDR3 sequence (DNA): TGTGCCTGGAGGGTTTTTTGGGGCGGACAGGGGACTGGAAACACCATATATTTT. It codes for CAWRVFWGGQGTGNTIYF.

For the CDR3, the DNA is TGTGCCAGTAGTAAGGGGCGGGGCAGGGCGAGAGCAACTAATGAAAAACTGTTTTTT. It codes for CASSKGRGRARATNEKLFF. The gene calls are TRBV19 and TRBJ1-4; a possible D gene is TRBD1 (5 bases). Germline V gene lookup returns CDR1 LNHDA and CDR2 SQIVND (reference sequence). The CDR3 is made up of 19 amino acids. Trimming pared 4 bases from V and 0 bases from J, leaving 21 bases between.

The chain recombines TRBV5-1 with TRBJ2-1, with TRBD2 as a possible D gene (5 bases). Trimming took off 0 bases at V and 6 bases at J, with 7 bases between the two ends. CDR3 length: 13 residues. The germline V gene has CDR1 SGHRS and CDR2 YFSETQ. In nucleotides, the CDR3 is TGCGCCAGCAGCTTGGAAGCGGCCAATGAGCAGTTCTTC. This translates into CASSLEAANEQFF.